The TCR beta chain described here comes from a study of shared clonotypes between healthy human individuals. Findings and limits, study-wide: Some clonotypes were shared by all four sorted-subset donors, while others were not shared. The non-shared ones had lower generation probabilities than the shared ones.

About this clone: Its target is unknown.

Over several immunoSEQ plates, each subset's genomic DNA was distributed in even portions. Profiling relied on immunoSEQ multiplex PCR, and the TCRdb table lists in-frame clones only, not all of them. The table shows approximately 2,000,000 clones, with 85% to 95% occurring only once. Germline V gene sequence: CDR1 SGHTA, CDR2 FQGNSA. CDR3 size: 15 residues. With 8 bases removed from V and 1 base from J, the gap between germline ends came to 16 bases. Subsets obtained from CD4+ cells comprised CD45RA+ naive and CD45RA-negative memory cells. Sequencing was carried out using naive CD4+ T cells from PBMCs. The subset denotes: CD45RA+ positively selected. This rearrangement joins TRBV7-2 to TRBJ2-3; D gene unclear. The receptor was isolated from a man aged 18 to 30 in good health. Some clones in this sample may be carry-over from other donors' samples. CDR3 coding DNA: TGTGCCAGCTTTTCTCTCTGGGATGGCACAGATACGCAGTATTTT. Amino acid sequence: CASFSLWDGTDTQYF.